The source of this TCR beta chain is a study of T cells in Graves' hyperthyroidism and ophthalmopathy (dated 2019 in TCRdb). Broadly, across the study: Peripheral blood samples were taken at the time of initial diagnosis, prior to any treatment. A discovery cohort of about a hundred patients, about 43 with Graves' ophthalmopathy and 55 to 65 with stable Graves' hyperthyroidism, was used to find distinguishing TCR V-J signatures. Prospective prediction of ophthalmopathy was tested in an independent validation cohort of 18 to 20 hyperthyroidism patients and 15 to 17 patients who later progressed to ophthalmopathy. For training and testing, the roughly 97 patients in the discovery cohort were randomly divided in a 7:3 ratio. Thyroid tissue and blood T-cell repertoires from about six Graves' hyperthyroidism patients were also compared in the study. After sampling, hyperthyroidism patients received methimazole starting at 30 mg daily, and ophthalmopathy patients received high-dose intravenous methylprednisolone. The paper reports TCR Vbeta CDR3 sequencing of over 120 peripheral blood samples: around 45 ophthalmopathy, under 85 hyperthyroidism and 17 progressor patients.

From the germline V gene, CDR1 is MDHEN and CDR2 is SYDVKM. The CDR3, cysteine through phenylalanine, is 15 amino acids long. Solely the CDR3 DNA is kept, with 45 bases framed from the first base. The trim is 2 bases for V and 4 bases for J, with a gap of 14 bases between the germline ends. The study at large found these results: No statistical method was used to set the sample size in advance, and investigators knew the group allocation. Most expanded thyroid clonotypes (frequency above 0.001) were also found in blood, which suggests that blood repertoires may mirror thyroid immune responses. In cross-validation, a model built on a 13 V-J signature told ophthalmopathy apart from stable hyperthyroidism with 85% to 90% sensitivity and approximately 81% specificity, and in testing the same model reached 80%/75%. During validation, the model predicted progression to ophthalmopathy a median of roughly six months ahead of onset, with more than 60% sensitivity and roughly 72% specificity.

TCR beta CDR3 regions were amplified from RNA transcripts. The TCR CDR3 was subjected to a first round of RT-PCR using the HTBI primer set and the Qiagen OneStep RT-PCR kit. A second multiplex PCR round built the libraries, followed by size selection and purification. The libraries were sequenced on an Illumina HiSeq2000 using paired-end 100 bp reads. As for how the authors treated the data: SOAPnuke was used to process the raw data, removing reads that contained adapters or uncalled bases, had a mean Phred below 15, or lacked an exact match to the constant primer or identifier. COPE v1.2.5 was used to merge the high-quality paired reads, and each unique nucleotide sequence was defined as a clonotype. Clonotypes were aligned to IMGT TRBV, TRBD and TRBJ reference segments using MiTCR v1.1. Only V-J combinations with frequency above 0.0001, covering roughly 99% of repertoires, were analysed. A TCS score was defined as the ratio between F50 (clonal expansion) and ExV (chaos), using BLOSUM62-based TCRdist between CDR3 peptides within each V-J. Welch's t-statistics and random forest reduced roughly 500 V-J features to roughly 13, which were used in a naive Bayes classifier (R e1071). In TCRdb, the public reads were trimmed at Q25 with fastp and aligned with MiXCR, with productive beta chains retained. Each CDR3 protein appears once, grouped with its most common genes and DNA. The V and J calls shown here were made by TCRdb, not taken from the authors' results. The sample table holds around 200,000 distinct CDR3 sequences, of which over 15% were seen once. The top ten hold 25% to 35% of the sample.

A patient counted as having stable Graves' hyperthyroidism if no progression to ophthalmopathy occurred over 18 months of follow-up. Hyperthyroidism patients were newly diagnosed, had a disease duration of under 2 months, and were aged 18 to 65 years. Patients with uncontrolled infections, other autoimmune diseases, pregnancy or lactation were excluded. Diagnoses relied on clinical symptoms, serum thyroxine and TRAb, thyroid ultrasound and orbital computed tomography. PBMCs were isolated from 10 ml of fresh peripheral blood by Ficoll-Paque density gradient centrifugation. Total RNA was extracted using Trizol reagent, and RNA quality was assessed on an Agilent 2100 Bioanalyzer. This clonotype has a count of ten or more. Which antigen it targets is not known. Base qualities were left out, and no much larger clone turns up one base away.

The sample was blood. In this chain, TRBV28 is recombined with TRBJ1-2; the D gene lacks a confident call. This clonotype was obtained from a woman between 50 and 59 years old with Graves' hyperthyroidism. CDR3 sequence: CASSLIAQAGYGYTF. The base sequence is TGTGCCAGCAGTTTAATTGCTCAAGCTGGCTATGGCTACACCTTC.